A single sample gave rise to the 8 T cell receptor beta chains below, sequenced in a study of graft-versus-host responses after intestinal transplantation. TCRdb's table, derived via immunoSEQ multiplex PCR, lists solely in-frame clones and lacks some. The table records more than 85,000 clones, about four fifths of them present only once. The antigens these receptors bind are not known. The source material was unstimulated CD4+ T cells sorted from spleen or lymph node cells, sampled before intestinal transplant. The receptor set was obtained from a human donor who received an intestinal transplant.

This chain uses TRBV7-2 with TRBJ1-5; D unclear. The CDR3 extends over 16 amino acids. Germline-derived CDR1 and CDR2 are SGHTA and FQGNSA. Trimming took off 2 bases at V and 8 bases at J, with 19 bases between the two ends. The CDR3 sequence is CASSLWAFKVAEPQHF. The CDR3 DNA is TGTGCCAGCAGCTTATGGGCCTTTAAGGTAGCGGAGCCCCAGCATTTT.

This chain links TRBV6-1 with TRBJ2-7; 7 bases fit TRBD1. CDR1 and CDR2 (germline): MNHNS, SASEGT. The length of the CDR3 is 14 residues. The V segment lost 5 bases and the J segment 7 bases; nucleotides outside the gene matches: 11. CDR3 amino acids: CASSKTGPDFEQYF. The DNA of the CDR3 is TGTGCCAGCAGTAAGACAGGGCCGGACTTTGAGCAGTACTTC.

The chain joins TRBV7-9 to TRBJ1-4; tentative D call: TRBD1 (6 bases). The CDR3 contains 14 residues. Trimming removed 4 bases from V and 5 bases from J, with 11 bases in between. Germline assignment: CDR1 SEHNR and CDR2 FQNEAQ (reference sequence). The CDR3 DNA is TGTGCCAGCAGCTACGGCCAGGGGAATGAAAAACTGTTTTTT. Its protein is CASSYGQGNEKLFF.

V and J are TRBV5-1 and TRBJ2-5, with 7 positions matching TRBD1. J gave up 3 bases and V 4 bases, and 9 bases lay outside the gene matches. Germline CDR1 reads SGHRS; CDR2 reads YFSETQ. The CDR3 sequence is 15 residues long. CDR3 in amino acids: CASSMDRPPKETQYF. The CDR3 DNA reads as TGCGCCAGCAGCATGGACAGGCCGCCCAAAGAGACCCAGTACTTC.

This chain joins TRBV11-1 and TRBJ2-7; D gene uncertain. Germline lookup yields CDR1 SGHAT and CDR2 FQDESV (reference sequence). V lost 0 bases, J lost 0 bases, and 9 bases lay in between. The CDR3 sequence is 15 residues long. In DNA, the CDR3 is TGTGCCAGCAGCTTAGCGGCACAGAGCTCCTACGAGCAGTACTTC. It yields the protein CASSLAAQSSYEQYF.

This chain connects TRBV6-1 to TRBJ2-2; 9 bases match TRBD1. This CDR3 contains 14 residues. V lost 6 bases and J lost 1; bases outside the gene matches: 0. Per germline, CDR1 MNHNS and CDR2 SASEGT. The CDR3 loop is CASRDRGNTGELFF. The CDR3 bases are TGTGCCAGCAGGGACAGGGGGAACACCGGGGAGCTGTTTTTT.

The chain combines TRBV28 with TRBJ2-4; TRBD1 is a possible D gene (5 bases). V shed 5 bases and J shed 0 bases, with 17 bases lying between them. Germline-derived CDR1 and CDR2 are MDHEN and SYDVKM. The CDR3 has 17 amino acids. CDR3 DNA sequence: TGTGCCAGCAGTCCCGAATCCTTGACAGTAGCCAAAAACATTCAGTACTTC. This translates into CASSPESLTVAKNIQYF.

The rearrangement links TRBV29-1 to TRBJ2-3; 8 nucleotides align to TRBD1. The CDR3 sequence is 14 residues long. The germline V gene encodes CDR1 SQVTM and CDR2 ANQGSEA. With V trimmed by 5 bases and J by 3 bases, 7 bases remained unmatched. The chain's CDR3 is CSVRQGSYTDTQYF. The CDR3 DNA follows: TGCAGCGTTCGACAGGGGTCATATACAGATACGCAGTATTTT.